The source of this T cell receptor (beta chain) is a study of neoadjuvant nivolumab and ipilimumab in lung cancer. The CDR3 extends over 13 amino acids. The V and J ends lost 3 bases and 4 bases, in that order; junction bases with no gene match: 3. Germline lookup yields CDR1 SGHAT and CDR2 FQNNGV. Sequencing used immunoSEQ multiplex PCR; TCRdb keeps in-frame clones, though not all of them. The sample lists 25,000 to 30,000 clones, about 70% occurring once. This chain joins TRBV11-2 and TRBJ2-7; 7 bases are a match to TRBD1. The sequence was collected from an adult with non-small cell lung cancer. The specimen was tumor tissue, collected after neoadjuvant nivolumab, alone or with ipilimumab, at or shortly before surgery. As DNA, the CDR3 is TGTGCCAGCAGCTTCAACAGGGGATACGAGCAGTACTTC. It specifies CASSFNRGYEQYF.